A selection of T cell receptor beta chains follows, all from one sample in a study of human T cells and chemical hapten exposure. TCRdb passed the RACE reads through MiXCR, listing each CDR3 protein once. Among 75,000 to 90,000 distinct CDR3 sequences, 10% to 11% were seen once, and the ten largest hold around 3.8%. The material sequenced was whole blood, taken in connection with sensitization to the hapten diphenylcyclopropenone (DPC). Receptor source: a woman in her fifties or sixties with alopecia areata. Some clones in this sample may be carry-over from other donors' samples. Both conserved end residues are part of each CDR3. The order of the fields is CDR3 length, J gene, D gene, clone size, V gene, CDR3 DNA, CDR3 protein. A D gene is named only where the DNA matches it firmly. Rows give clone size only sometimes, using once, few, many, or a class for an expanded clone.

CDR3 length: 13; J gene: TRBJ2-1; D gene: TRBD1; clone size: .; V gene: TRBV28; CDR3 DNA: TGTGCCAGCAGCTGGACAGGGTACAATGAGCAGTTCTTC; CDR3 protein: CASSWTGYNEQFF
CDR3 length: 13; J gene: TRBJ2-1; D gene: .; clone size: few; V gene: TRBV4-2; CDR3 DNA: TGTGCCAGCAGCCCCCTCTACAACAATGAGCAGTTCTTC; CDR3 protein: CASSPLYNNEQFF
CDR3 length: 15; J gene: TRBJ2-7; D gene: TRBD1; clone size: many; V gene: TRBV27; CDR3 DNA: TGTGCCAGCGGACTCACAAGGACAGGGTACTACGAGCAGTACTTC; CDR3 protein: CASGLTRTGYYEQYF
CDR3 length: 16; J gene: TRBJ2-1; D gene: TRBD2; clone size: .; V gene: TRBV3-1; CDR3 DNA: TGTGCCAGCAGCCGTGTAACTAGCGGGAGGAACAATGAGCAGTTCTTC; CDR3 protein: CASSRVTSGRNNEQFF
CDR3 length: 17; J gene: TRBJ2-1; D gene: TRBD1; clone size: .; V gene: TRBV5-1; CDR3 DNA: TGCGCCAGCAGCTTGGGGAGAAACAGGGGGCGGAACAATGAGCAGTTCTTC; CDR3 protein: CASSLGRNRGRNNEQFF
CDR3 length: 14; J gene: TRBJ2-4; D gene: TRBD2; clone size: .; V gene: TRBV7-2; CDR3 DNA: TGTGCCAGCAGCTTGTGGACTAGCAAGAACATTCAGTACTTC; CDR3 protein: CASSLWTSKNIQYF
CDR3 length: 14; J gene: TRBJ1-1; D gene: .; clone size: many; V gene: TRBV27; CDR3 DNA: TGTGCCAGCAGTTTATACGGGGTGGGCACTGAAGCTTTCTTT; CDR3 protein: CASSLYGVGTEAFF
CDR3 length: 15; J gene: TRBJ2-1; D gene: TRBD2; clone size: many; V gene: TRBV6-2/TRBV6-3; CDR3 DNA: TGTGCCAGCAGCCGCCCCGGACTAGCGGGAGATGAGCAGTTCTTC; CDR3 protein: CASSRPGLAGDEQFF
CDR3 length: 13; J gene: TRBJ2-7; D gene: .; clone size: many; V gene: TRBV7-6; CDR3 DNA: TGTGCCAGCAGCCCCCGGCAGGGCCTGGAGCAGTACTTC; CDR3 protein: CASSPRQGLEQYF
CDR3 length: 14; J gene: TRBJ1-1; D gene: .; clone size: .; V gene: TRBV29-1; CDR3 DNA: TGCAGCGTTCACCAGGACAGCAGGAACACTGAAGCTTTCTTT; CDR3 protein: CSVHQDSRNTEAFF
CDR3 length: 12; J gene: TRBJ1-1; D gene: .; clone size: few; V gene: TRBV4-3; CDR3 DNA: TGCGCCAGCAGCCAATCAGGGAGGGAAGCTTTCTTT; CDR3 protein: CASSQSGREAFF
CDR3 length: 14; J gene: TRBJ2-7; D gene: TRBD2; clone size: .; V gene: TRBV20-1; CDR3 DNA: TGCAGTGCCGTGGGACTAGCGGGAGGTCACGAGCAGTACTTC; CDR3 protein: CSAVGLAGGHEQYF